Listed below are T cell receptor beta chains from one sample, sequenced in a study of T cell repertoires in ileal Crohn's disease. Sequencing used immunoSEQ multiplex PCR; TCRdb keeps in-frame clones, though not all of them. Found here are roughly 7,000 clones, approximately 86% of them singletons; the top ten hold about 5%. The sequenced sample was ileal tissue. These receptor sequences come from an adult with Crohn's disease. CDR3s include the opening cysteine and the closing phenylalanine or tryptophan. Fields, in order: clone size, J gene, D gene, V gene, CDR3 protein, CDR3 DNA. A D gene is named only where the DNA matches it firmly. Clone size is given for some rows only: seen once, a few or many times, or a class if the clone is expanded.

NA | TRBJ2-1 | NA | TRBV13 | CASSLRQDNYYNEQFF | TGTGCCAGCAGCTTAAGGCAGGACAACTACTACAATGAGCAGTTCTTC
NA | TRBJ2-1 | TRBD2 | TRBV15 | CATSWGLASSYNEQFF | TGTGCCACCAGCTGGGGACTAGCGAGCTCCTACAATGAGCAGTTCTTC
NA | TRBJ2-2 | NA | TRBV18 | CASSRASDGYTGELFF | TGTGCCAGCTCACGAGCTAGCGATGGATACACCGGGGAGCTGTTTTTT
once | TRBJ2-1 | TRBD1 | TRBV6-4 | CASSRDSNNEQFF | TGTGCCAGCAGCCGGGACAGTAACAATGAGCAGTTCTTC
NA | TRBJ1-1 | NA | TRBV6-1 | CASRGGFMFNTEAFF | TGTGCCAGCAGGGGCGGGTTTATGTTCAACACTGAAGCTTTCTTT
NA | TRBJ2-7 | NA | TRBV5-6 | CASSLGSGRFRSGEQYF | TGTGCCAGCAGCCTGGGATCGGGAAGGTTCCGCTCCGGCGAGCAGTACTTC
NA | TRBJ2-7 | NA | TRBV19 | CASSPYPDTLREQYF | TGTGCCAGTAGTCCATACCCGGACACTCTAAGGGAGCAGTACTTC
NA | TRBJ1-2 | NA | TRBV7-9 | CASSLGRVGANYGYTF | TGTGCCAGCAGCTTAGGGAGGGTAGGGGCTAACTATGGCTACACCTTC
NA | TRBJ2-1 | NA | TRBV6-1 | CASSVRQIHEQFF | TGTGCCAGCAGCGTAAGACAGATCCATGAGCAGTTCTTC
NA | TRBJ2-7 | TRBD1 | TRBV18 | CASSPGQGVYEQYF | TGTGCCAGCTCACCGGGACAGGGGGTCTACGAGCAGTACTTC
NA | TRBJ2-2 | TRBD1 | TRBV9 | CASSVGRTGRTGELFF | TGTGCCAGCAGCGTTGGAAGGACAGGCCGGACCGGGGAGCTGTTTTTT
few | TRBJ2-3 | TRBD2 | TRBV2 | CASSSLYGTSVDTQYF | TGTGCCAGCAGTTCACTCTACGGGACTAGTGTAGATACGCAGTATTTT
NA | TRBJ1-1 | TRBD1 | TRBV6-5 | CASSQDRRNTEAFF | TGTGCCAGCAGCCAGGACAGGAGGAACACTGAAGCTTTCTTT
NA | TRBJ1-1 | NA | TRBV28 | CASSSWNTEAFF | TGTGCCAGCAGTTCGTGGAACACTGAAGCTTTCTTT
NA | TRBJ1-1 | NA | TRBV18 | CASSPDSYTEAFF | TGTGCCAGCTCGCCGGACAGCTACACTGAAGCTTTCTTT
NA | TRBJ2-5 | TRBD2 | TRBV18 | CASSPPGGETQYF | TGTGCCAGCTCACCACCGGGGGGGGAGACCCAGTACTTC
once | TRBJ2-3 | NA | TRBV9 | CASSVDTGLTDTQYF | TGTGCCAGCAGCGTAGACACGGGACTCACAGATACGCAGTATTTT
NA | TRBJ1-5 | NA | TRBV28 | CASNPTGPRQPQHF | TGTGCCAGCAACCCCACAGGGCCCCGCCAGCCCCAGCATTTT
NA | TRBJ2-1 | NA | TRBV5-1 | CASSQRSSYNEQFF | TGCGCCAGCAGCCAGCGGAGCTCCTACAATGAGCAGTTCTTC
NA | TRBJ1-1 | NA | TRBV19 | CASTPMGLAAAFF | TGTGCCAGTACCCCGATGGGACTCGCGGCCGCTTTCTTT